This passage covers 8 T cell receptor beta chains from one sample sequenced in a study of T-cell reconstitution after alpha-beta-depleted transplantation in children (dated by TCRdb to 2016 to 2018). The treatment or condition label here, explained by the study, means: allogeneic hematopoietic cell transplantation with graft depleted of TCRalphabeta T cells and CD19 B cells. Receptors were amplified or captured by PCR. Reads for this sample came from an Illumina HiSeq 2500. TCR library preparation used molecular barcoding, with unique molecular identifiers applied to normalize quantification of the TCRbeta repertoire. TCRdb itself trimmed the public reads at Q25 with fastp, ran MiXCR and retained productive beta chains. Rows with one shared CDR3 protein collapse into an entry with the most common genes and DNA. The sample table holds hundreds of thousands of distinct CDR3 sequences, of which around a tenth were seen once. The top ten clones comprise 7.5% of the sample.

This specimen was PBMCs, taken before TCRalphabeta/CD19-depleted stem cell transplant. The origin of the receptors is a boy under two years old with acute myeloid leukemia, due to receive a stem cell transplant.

The CDR3 region is CASSLFGQGPANYGYTF. The CDR3 DNA follows: TGTGCCAGCAGTTTATTCGGACAGGGTCCAGCTAACTATGGCTACACCTTC. This chain connects TRBV28 to TRBJ1-2; 8 nucleotides match TRBD1. CDR3 length: 17 amino acids. Germline V CDR1 and CDR2: MDHEN, SYDVKM. V lost 1 base, J lost 0 bases, and 7 bases stayed unmatched.

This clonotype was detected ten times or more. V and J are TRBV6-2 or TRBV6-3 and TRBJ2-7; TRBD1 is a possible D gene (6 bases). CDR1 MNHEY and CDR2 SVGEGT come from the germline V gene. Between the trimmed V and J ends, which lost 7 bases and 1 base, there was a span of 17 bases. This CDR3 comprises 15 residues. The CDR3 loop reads CASTPIDRLSYEQYF. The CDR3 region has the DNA TGTGCCAGCACGCCCATCGACAGGTTATCCTACGAGCAGTACTTC.

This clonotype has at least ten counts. This chain's CDR3 is CASSSTSGGGTGELFF. The CDR3 bases are TGTGCCAGCAGCTCTACTAGCGGGGGCGGTACCGGGGAGCTGTTTTTT. The rearrangement joins TRBV5-6 to TRBJ2-2; 11 positions match TRBD2. The CDR3 spans 16 residues. Germline CDR1 is SGHDT and CDR2 is YYEEEE. V lost 3 bases to trimming and J lost 5 bases; unmatched junction nucleotides: 6.

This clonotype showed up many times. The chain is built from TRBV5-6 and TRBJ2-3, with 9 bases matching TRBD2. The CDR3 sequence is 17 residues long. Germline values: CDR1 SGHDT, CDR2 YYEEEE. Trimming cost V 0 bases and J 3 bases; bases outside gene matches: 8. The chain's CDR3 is CASSLDQAGGWTDTQYF. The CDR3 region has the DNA TGTGCCAGCAGCTTGGATCAAGCGGGGGGCTGGACAGATACGCAGTATTTT. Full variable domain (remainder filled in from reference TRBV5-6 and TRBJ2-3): DAGVTQSPTHLIKTRGQQVTLRCSPKSGHDTVSWYQQALGQGPQFIFQYYEEEERQRGNFPDRFSGHQFPNYSSELNVNALLLGDSALYLCASSLDQAGGWTDTQYFGPGTRLTVL.

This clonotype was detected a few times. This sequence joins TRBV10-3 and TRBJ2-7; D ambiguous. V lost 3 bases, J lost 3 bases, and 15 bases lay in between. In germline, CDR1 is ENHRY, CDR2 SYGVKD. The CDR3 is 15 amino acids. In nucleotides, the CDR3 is TGTGCCATCAGTGATGTTGAGACAACCCTCTACGAGCAGTACTTC. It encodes CAISDVETTLYEQYF.

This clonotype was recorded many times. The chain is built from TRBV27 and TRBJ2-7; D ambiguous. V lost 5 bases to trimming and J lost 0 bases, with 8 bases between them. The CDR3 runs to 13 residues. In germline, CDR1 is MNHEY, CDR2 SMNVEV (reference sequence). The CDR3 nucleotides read TGTGCCAGCAGTCGTTGGGGCTCCTACGAGCAGTACTTC. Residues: CASSRWGSYEQYF.

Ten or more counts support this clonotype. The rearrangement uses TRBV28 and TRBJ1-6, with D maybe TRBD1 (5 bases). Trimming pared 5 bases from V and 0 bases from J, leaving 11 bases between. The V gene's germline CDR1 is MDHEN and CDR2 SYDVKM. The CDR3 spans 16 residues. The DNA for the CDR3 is TGTGCCAGCAGTCCACGACAGAGCTCCTATAATTCACCCCTCCACTTT. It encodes CASSPRQSSYNSPLHF.

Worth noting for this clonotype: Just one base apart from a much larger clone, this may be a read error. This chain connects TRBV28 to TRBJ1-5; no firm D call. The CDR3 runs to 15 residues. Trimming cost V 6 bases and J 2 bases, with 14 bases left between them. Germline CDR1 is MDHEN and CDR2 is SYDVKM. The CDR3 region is CASRPYRWGNQPQHF. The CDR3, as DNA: TGTGCCAGCAGGCCTTACCGATGGGGCAATCAGCCCCAGCATTTT.